The 6 T cell receptor beta chains presented below share a single source sample, sequenced in a study of blood T cell repertoires in COVID-19. Data came from immunoSEQ multiplex PCR; TCRdb stores just in-frame clones and leaves some out. Among 200,000 to 250,000 clones listed, roughly 75% were seen once. The sequencing input was peripheral blood. Source of these receptors: a woman between 70 and 85 years old with acute or convalescent COVID-19.

CDR3 in amino acids: CASSLRREHLHF. CDR3 DNA: TGTGCCAGCAGTTTACGGCGGGAACACCTCCACTTT. The rearrangement links TRBV12-3 or TRBV12-4 to TRBJ1-6; D remains unclear. The V end lost 2 bases, the J end lost 15 bases, and 11 bases lay between the germline ends. This CDR3 region has 12 residues.

A few counts support this clone. J is TRBJ2-5 and V is TRBV5-8, with TRBD1 identical over 10 bases. Unmatched junction bases numbered 7, after V lost 5 bases and J lost 0 bases. This CDR3 contains 16 residues. Per the germline V gene, CDR1 is SGHTS and CDR2 is YDEGEE. CDR3 amino acids: CASRAGTGAYQETQYF. The CDR3 DNA is TGTGCCAGCAGAGCCGGGACAGGGGCATACCAAGAGACCCAGTACTTC.

The J gene is TRBJ2-5, the V gene TRBV18; D possibly corresponds to TRBD1 (5 bases). Per the germline V gene, CDR1 is KGHSH and CDR2 is LQKENI. The CDR3 has 15 amino acids. V was clipped by 0 bases and J by 2 bases, with 10 bases between them. The CDR3 spells CASSPPTQAQETQYF. In DNA, the CDR3 is TGTGCCAGCTCACCACCGACACAGGCACAAGAGACCCAGTACTTC.

The chain recombines TRBV10-2 with TRBJ2-5; 8 nucleotides line up with TRBD2. The CDR3 sequence is 16 residues long. The germline gives CDR1 WSHSY, CDR2 SAAADI. The V segment lost 3 bases and the J segment 1 base; nucleotides outside the gene matches: 7. CDR3: CASSEDRSGGQETQYF. CDR3 in DNA: TGCGCCAGCAGTGAAGACCGGAGCGGGGGCCAAGAGACCCAGTACTTC.

The chain employs TRBV18 and TRBJ2-1; unclear D gene. The CDR3 has 14 residues. Trimming cost V 2 bases and J 8 bases, with 13 bases left between them. The germline V gene has CDR1 KGHSH and CDR2 LQKENI. This chain's CDR3 is CASSPRSSGDEQFF. CDR3 nucleotides: TGTGCCAGCTCACCAAGGAGCTCCGGCGATGAGCAGTTCTTC.

This rearrangement joins TRBV4-1 to TRBJ1-2; the D gene is possibly TRBD1 (6 bases). The V end lost 4 bases, the J end lost 0 bases, and 15 bases lay between the germline ends. This CDR3 has 16 residues. From germline, CDR1 is MGHRA and CDR2 YSYEKL. CDR3 protein: CASSPLNRDTNYGYTF. The CDR3 DNA is TGCGCCAGCAGCCCGCTAAACAGGGATACTAACTATGGCTACACCTTC.